The 5 T cell receptor beta chains reported below all come from one sample, sequenced in a study of human T cells and chemical hapten exposure. Each CDR3 protein is one row after TCRdb ran MiXCR on the RACE reads. Seen here are 180,000 or so distinct CDR3 sequences, approximately 14% observed once, and the top ten hold about 1.7%. Time point in this sample: patch test 1, 2 weeks after DPC sensitization. The treatment denotes: therapeutic diphenylcyclopropenone sensitization with weekly scalp DPC. The material was whole blood, obtained in connection with sensitization to the hapten diphenylcyclopropenone (DPC). These receptors were taken from a woman aged 25 to 45 with alopecia areata. Some clones in this sample may be carry-over from other donors' samples.

This clonotype came up many times. This chain uses TRBV29-1 with TRBJ2-1; D call uncertain. Trimming pared 6 bases from V and 6 bases from J, leaving 12 bases between. The CDR3 sequence is 12 residues long. Per the germline V gene, CDR1 is SQVTM and CDR2 is ANQGSEA. The DNA of the CDR3 is TGCAGCGTGACGAAGCCGGGCAATGAGCAGTTCTTC. Amino acids: CSVTKPGNEQFF.

This clonotype was observed a few times. The chain employs TRBV5-4 and TRBJ2-3, with 9 bases aligning to TRBD1. The germline V gene has CDR1 SGHNT and CDR2 YYREEE (reference sequence). V gave up 2 bases and J gave up 3 bases; unmatched junction bases: 4. CDR3 length equals 15 residues. The CDR3, as DNA: TGTGCCAGCAGCTTACCGGGACAGGGTACAGATACGCAGTATTTT. Translation: CASSLPGQGTDTQYF.

The genes are TRBV27 and TRBJ2-5; no firm D call. Trimming took off 6 bases at V and 2 bases at J, with 10 bases between the two ends. Germline CDR1 MNHEY, CDR2 SMNVEV (reference sequence). This CDR3 is built from 13 residues. The CDR3 region has the DNA TGTGCCAGCAGCTACAGAAGACAAGAGACCCAGTACTTC. Its translation: CASSYRRQETQYF.

In its sample, this clonotype was seen a few times. This chain joins TRBV18 and TRBJ2-7, with unresolved D. Trimming cost V 4 bases and J 4 bases, with 11 bases left between them. The CDR3 is made up of 13 amino acids. The germline CDR1 and CDR2 sequences are KGHSH and LQKENI. CDR3 residues: CASSLTSGYEQYF. CDR3 bases: TGTGCCAGCTCACTGACCTCAGGTTACGAGCAGTACTTC.

This clonotype was recorded many times. V gene TRBV29-1 combines with J gene TRBJ1-1, with 7 bases matching TRBD1. J gave up 4 bases and V 7 bases, and 3 bases lay outside the gene matches. CDR1 and CDR2 (germline): SQVTM, ANQGSEA. CDR3 length: 11 amino acids. The CDR3 coding sequence is TGCAGCGCACGGGACAGCACTGAAGCTTTCTTT. Protein sequence: CSARDSTEAFF. Full variable domain (outside the CDR3, taken from reference TRBV29-1 and TRBJ1-1): SAVISQKPSRDICQRGTSLTIQCQVDSQVTMMFWYRQQPGQSLTLIATANQGSEATYESGFVIDKFPISRPNLTFSTLTVSNMSPEDSSIYLCSARDSTEAFFGQGTRLTVV.